The T cell receptor (beta chain) under discussion was sequenced for a study of blood T cells in healthy people across ages. Study-level background: About one barcoded beta molecule was captured per two T cells (by template switching). Study results and limitations: Both higher diversity and more naive CD4+ cells marked long-lived donors when set against aged donors.

Primers used in a second PCR of roughly 6 to 11 cycles were a sample-barcoded 5' primer and a J-beta primer mix. Carrying 12 random nucleotides, a template-switch adaptor labeled each individual cDNA molecule. Researchers report that each sample yielded at least 3 million CDR3-containing paired-end reads. TCRdb re-called the 5' RACE reads through MiXCR, storing one row per CDR3 protein. The repertoire holds 1,500,000 or so distinct CDR3 sequences, with approximately 59% as singletons. Trimming removed 4 bases at V and 1 base at J, with 10 bases between. The CDR3 loop spans 14 amino acids. Germline CDR1 MNHNS, CDR2 SASEGT. This clonotype was seen a handful of times. Its antigen remains unknown.

The receptor was isolated from a man aged 18 to 35 in good health. The chain is built from TRBV6-1 and TRBJ2-5; D is perhaps TRBD1 (6 bases). Material for sequencing was blood. The CDR3: CASSVRGIQETQYF. The CDR3 coding sequence is TGTGCCAGCAGTGTAAGGGGGATCCAAGAGACCCAGTACTTC.